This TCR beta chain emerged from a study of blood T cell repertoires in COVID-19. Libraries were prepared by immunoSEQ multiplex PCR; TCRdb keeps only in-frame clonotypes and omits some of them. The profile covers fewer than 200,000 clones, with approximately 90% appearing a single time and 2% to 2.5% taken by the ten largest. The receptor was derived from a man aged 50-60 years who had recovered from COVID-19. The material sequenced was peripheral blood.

The CDR3 DNA follows: TGTGCCAGCAGTTCAGGGTTAGGAGGGCACACTGAAGCTTTCTTT. Residues: CASSSGLGGHTEAFF. The chain uses TRBV6-2 or TRBV6-3 and TRBJ1-1; perhaps TRBD1 as D (5 bases). Germline V gene lookup returns CDR1 MNHEY and CDR2 SVGEGT. The CDR3 loop spans 15 amino acids. V lost 4 bases to trimming and J lost 3 bases, with 15 bases between them.